This T cell receptor beta chain was sequenced during a study of blood T cell repertoires in COVID-19. For the study at large: The United States, Italy and Spain were the sources of the acute and convalescent COVID-19 samples. The analysed material was cDNA or gDNA that came from T cells, B-cell-depleted T cells, or PBMCs.

In the original processing: Reference gene primer amplification yielded estimated nucleated cell counts. The table came from immunoSEQ multiplex PCR; TCRdb's copy has only in-frame clones and leaves some out. V, J and clone size are those of that table, while D and trimming were read from the DNA. The sample lists approximately 250,000 clones; roughly 83% were seen once. CDR1 is SGHVS, CDR2 FQNEAQ, per germline. The CDR3 loop spans 13 amino acids. V shed 4 bases and J shed 9 bases, with 16 bases lying between them. Material: peripheral blood. The chain has TRBV7-8 and TRBJ2-7, with a weak D call TRBD1 (5 bases). The sequence was collected from a woman in her 50s with acute or convalescent COVID-19. CDR3 nucleotide sequence: TGTGCCAGCAGCTCCGAACAGGTCCAGCGGCAGTACTTC. The encoded protein is CASSSEQVQRQYF.